The 32 T cell receptor beta chains below were found in one sample sequenced in a study of blood T cell repertoires in COVID-19. The data were produced by immunoSEQ multiplex PCR, yet TCRdb's version contains in-frame clones alone and is incomplete. The repertoire has about 260,000 clones, more than 85% of them found once; the top ten carry over 5%. The sample consisted of peripheral blood. These receptors originate from an older woman with COVID-19, enrolled during active disease.

The chain is built from TRBV7-8 and TRBJ1-4, with 9 bases that match TRBD1. The CDR3 runs 15 residues. V gave up 0 bases and J gave up 8 bases; unmatched junction bases: 4. Germline V gives CDR1 SGHVS, CDR2 FQNEAQ. In DNA form, the CDR3 reads TGTGCCAGCAGCTTAGCGGGGACAGGGATCGAAAAACTGTTTTTT. It is translated as CASSLAGTGIEKLFF.

This clone has a single count. J is TRBJ2-1 and V is TRBV4-1; 9 positions agree with TRBD2. The CDR3 covers 19 residues. Germline CDR1 MGHRA, CDR2 YSYEKL. J gave up 7 bases and V 10 bases, and 26 bases lay outside the gene matches. CDR3: CATPQPVSGRSRTQNEQFF. The CDR3 DNA follows: TGCGCCACCCCTCAACCGGTCAGCGGGAGGTCCCGTACCCAGAATGAGCAGTTCTTC.

The gene calls are TRBV9 and TRBJ1-3; D may be TRBD1 (5 bases). With 3 bases removed from V and 4 bases from J, the gap between germline ends came to 17 bases. Germline CDR1 is SGDLS and CDR2 is YYNGEE. CDR3 length equals 16 residues. The CDR3, as DNA: TGTGCCAGCAGCGCCCGAGGAGGGGCGAGCGGAAACACCATATATTTT. This gives the protein CASSARGGASGNTIYF.

J is TRBJ1-1 and V is TRBV7-3, with TRBD1 as a possible D gene (5 bases). The CDR3 consists of 15 residues. V lost 1 base and J 4 bases, leaving 13 bases between the germline ends. Germline V gene data show CDR1 as SGHTA and CDR2 as FQGTGA. CDR3 loop: CASSLMGGAGTEAFF. The CDR3 nucleotides read TGTGCCAGCAGCTTAATGGGAGGGGCCGGCACTGAAGCTTTCTTT.

The chain couples TRBV7-3 to TRBJ2-1; 8 positions match TRBD2. The CDR3 runs 16 residues. From germline, CDR1 is SGHTA and CDR2 FQGTGA. After removal of 5 bases from V and 6 bases from J, the junction contained 12 bases not matched to a gene. This CDR3 is CASSLGAGRGVNEQFF. The CDR3 region has the DNA TGTGCCAGCAGCCTAGGGGCCGGGAGGGGTGTCAATGAGCAGTTCTTC.

The chain carries TRBV24-1 and TRBJ2-1; the match to TRBD1 covers 10 bases. Looked up from germline, CDR1 is KGHDR and CDR2 is SFDVKD. The CDR3 has 18 residues. The ends lost 1 base at V and 8 bases at J; junction bases unmatched: 13. The CDR3 is CATSDFARGQGESDEQFF. CDR3 DNA: TGTGCCACCAGTGATTTTGCGAGAGGACAGGGGGAATCCGATGAGCAGTTCTTC.

This chain uses TRBV9 with TRBJ2-1; possibly TRBD1 for D (8 bases). Germline CDR1 is SGDLS and CDR2 is YYNGEE. The CDR3 totals 19 residues. Trimming removed 1 base at V and 0 bases at J, with 20 bases between. CDR3 nucleotides: TGTGCCAGCAGCGTATCCTCAGGGGGCGGGAGCAGCTCCTACAATGAGCAGTTCTTC. Protein: CASSVSSGGGSSSYNEQFF.

A single count supports this clone. CDR3 amino acids: CASSSGGTGVGQPQHF. CDR3 nucleotides: TGTGCCAGCAGCTCAGGGGGGACAGGGGTCGGGCAGCCCCAGCATTTT. The rearrangement joins TRBV28 to TRBJ1-5; TRBD1 agrees at 10 bases. This CDR3 has 16 residues. V was clipped by 6 bases and J by 7 bases; unmatched bases: 12. CDR1 is MDHEN, CDR2 SYDVKM, per germline.

J is TRBJ2-3 and V is TRBV19; 7 bases line up with TRBD2. The CDR3 runs to 17 residues. The V gene's germline CDR1 is LNHDA and CDR2 SQIVND (reference sequence). V lost 0 bases, J lost 0 bases, and 6 bases stayed unmatched. The CDR3 reads CASSIEDSGPSTDTQYF. Written as DNA, the CDR3 is TGTGCCAGTAGTATAGAGGATAGCGGGCCTAGCACAGATACGCAGTATTTT.

This chain joins TRBV7-2 and TRBJ2-1; TRBD2 might be the D (6 bases). The CDR3 covers 15 residues. CDR1 is SGHTA and CDR2 is FQGNSA in the germline V gene. Trimming pared 1 base from V and 0 bases from J, leaving 7 bases between. Here the CDR3 DNA reads TGTGCCAGCAGCTTAGGCGGGGTCTCCTACAATGAGCAGTTCTTC. As protein: CASSLGGVSYNEQFF.

This clone appeared a single time. This rearrangement joins TRBV15 to TRBJ2-3, with D uncertain. V shed 0 bases and J shed 5 bases, with 9 bases lying between them. Germline-derived CDR1 and CDR2 are LNHNV and YYDKDF (reference sequence). The CDR3 extends over 14 amino acids. The CDR3 DNA is TGTGCCACCAGCAGAGATTTTCGGGTAGATACGCAGTATTTT. It encodes CATSRDFRVDTQYF. The complete variable domain, with remaining parts taken from reference TRBV15 and TRBJ2-3, reads DAMVIQNPRYQVTQFGKPVTLSCSQTLNHNVMYWYQQKSSQAPKLLFHYYDKDFNNEADTPDNFQSRRPNTSFCFLDIRSPGLGDTAMYLCATSRDFRVDTQYFGPGTRLTVL.

The chain combines TRBV6-6 with TRBJ1-5; TRBD1 is a possible D gene (6 bases). This CDR3 is built from 18 residues. Germline V gene data show CDR1 as MNHNY and CDR2 as SVGAGI (reference sequence). The V end lost 5 bases, the J end lost 0 bases, and 20 bases lay between the germline ends. Here the CDR3 DNA reads TGTGCCAGCAGTCGGACAGCCGATACGTTCTATAGCAATCAGCCCCAGCATTTT. It specifies CASSRTADTFYSNQPQHF.

The chain has TRBV5-1 and TRBJ1-1, with 8 bases aligning to TRBD1. CDR1 and CDR2 from the germline V gene are SGHRS and YFSETQ. The CDR3 length is 15 residues. The V segment lost 3 bases and the J segment 0 bases; nucleotides outside the gene matches: 4. Here the CDR3 DNA reads TGCGCCAGCAGCTACCGGACAGGGATGAACACTGAAGCTTTCTTT. Amino acids: CASSYRTGMNTEAFF.

The genes are TRBV3-1 (or the pseudogene TRBV3-2) and TRBJ2-1, with 8 bases matching TRBD2. V was pared by 0 bases and J by 1 base, with 11 bases of the junction left unmatched. The germline V gene has CDR1 LGHDT and CDR2 YNNKEL (reference sequence). The length of the CDR3 is 19 residues. The CDR3 DNA reads as TGTGCCAGCAGCCAAGATCGGGTGAGTAGCGGGAAGTCCTACAATGAGCAGTTCTTC. Amino acids: CASSQDRVSSGKSYNEQFF.

The chain links TRBV6-5 to TRBJ2-3; 10 bases are shared with TRBD1. Germline values: CDR1 MNHEY, CDR2 SVGAGI. The length of the CDR3 is 15 residues. Unmatched junction bases numbered 8, after V lost 7 bases and J lost 4 bases. The CDR3 loop is CASKRTGGFSDTQYF. In DNA form, the CDR3 reads TGTGCCAGCAAAAGGACAGGGGGTTTTTCAGATACGCAGTATTTT.

This clone appeared once. V usage is TRBV24-1 and J usage is TRBJ1-1; 10 bases are a match to TRBD1. The CDR3 is 16 amino acids. Looked up from germline, CDR1 is KGHDR and CDR2 is SFDVKD. V lost 4 bases and J lost 0; bases outside the gene matches: 4. In nucleotides, the CDR3 is TGTGCCACCAGTGACTCGGGACAGGGGATGAACACTGAAGCTTTCTTT. Translated, it gives CATSDSGQGMNTEAFF.

This CDR3 reads CASSPKFGSNQPQHF. Here the CDR3 DNA reads TGTGCCAGCAGTCCTAAATTCGGTAGCAATCAGCCCCAGCATTTT. The gene calls are TRBV27 and TRBJ1-5; D is unresolved. Trimming cost V 5 bases and J 0 bases, with 11 bases left between them. The CDR3 totals 15 residues. The germline CDR1 and CDR2 sequences are MNHEY and SMNVEV (reference sequence).

The count of this clone is one. The V and J genes are TRBV13 and TRBJ2-5; possible D gene TRBD2, 5 bases. The germline V and J ends were trimmed by 5 bases and 1 base, with 20 bases remaining between them. Looked up from germline, CDR1 is PRHDT and CDR2 is FYEKMQ (reference sequence). CDR3 size: 17 residues. The CDR3, as DNA: TGTGCCAGCAGCCTAACCCGAGGGCCCAGGTTCCAAGAGACCCAGTACTTC. It codes for CASSLTRGPRFQETQYF.

The table lists this clone with a count of one. The chain joins TRBV5-1 to TRBJ2-1; 9 nucleotides align to TRBD1. In germline, CDR1 is SGHRS, CDR2 YFSETQ. This CDR3 region has 15 residues. Trimming removed 0 bases from V and 6 bases from J; junction bases left unmatched: 4. CDR3 sequence reads: CASSLEQGAFNEQFF. The CDR3 DNA sequence: TGCGCCAGCAGCTTGGAACAGGGGGCGTTCAATGAGCAGTTCTTC.

CDR3 in amino acids: CASSIGQKNTEAFF. In DNA form, the CDR3 reads TGTGCCAGCAGCATTGGACAGAAGAACACTGAAGCTTTCTTT. This chain connects TRBV2 to TRBJ1-1; TRBD1 might be the D (6 bases). Trimming took off 6 bases at V and 1 base at J, with 12 bases between the two ends. The germline CDR1 and CDR2 sequences are SNHLY and FYNNEI. The CDR3 spans 14 residues.

The chain links TRBV28 to TRBJ2-1; TRBD2 matches at 12 bases. After removal of 5 bases from V and 9 bases from J, the junction contained 8 bases not matched to a gene. CDR3 length equals 15 residues. Germline-derived CDR1 and CDR2 are MDHEN and SYDVKM. The chain's CDR3 is CASSGTSGLRGEQFF. The CDR3 bases are TGTGCCAGCAGTGGGACTAGCGGGTTACGCGGTGAGCAGTTCTTC.

The chain is built from TRBV5-5 and TRBJ1-1; tentatively, D is TRBD1 (6 bases). Germline V lookup: CDR1 SGHKS, CDR2 YYEKEE (reference sequence). This CDR3 region has 14 residues. Trimming shortened V by 7 bases and J by 1 base, and 14 bases separated the two germline ends. The CDR3 coding sequence is TGTGCCAGCGGTCTGACAGGCAAGAACACTGAAGCTTTCTTT. It encodes CASGLTGKNTEAFF. Variable domain in full (rest from reference TRBV5-5 and TRBJ1-1): DAGVTQSPTHLIKTRGQQVTLRCSPISGHKSVSWYQQVLGQGPQFIFQYYEKEERGRGNFPDRFSARQFPNYSSELNVNALLLGDSALYLCASGLTGKNTEAFFGQGTRLTVV.

This chain joins TRBV5-3 and TRBJ2-3; TRBD2 matches 11 bases. TRBV5-3 is flagged as an ORF with uncertain function. CDR3 size: 16 residues. After removal of 2 bases from V and 6 bases from J, the junction contained 8 bases not matched to a gene. As DNA, the CDR3 is TGTGCCAGAAGCTTCGGGACTAGCGGACCGCTGGATACGCAGTATTTT. It codes for CARSFGTSGPLDTQYF.

This clone was detected ten times or more. This chain joins TRBV5-4 and TRBJ2-3; TRBD1 matches 7 bases. This CDR3 region has 15 residues. Looked up from germline, CDR1 is SGHNT and CDR2 is YYREEE (reference sequence). J lost 0 bases, V lost 4 bases, and 5 bases had no gene match. This chain's CDR3 is CASSRQGLSTDTQYF. The CDR3, as DNA: TGTGCCAGCAGCCGACAGGGCCTAAGCACAGATACGCAGTATTTT. Based on the CDR3 plus reference TRBV5-4 and TRBJ2-3, the full variable domain is ETGVTQSPTHLIKTRGQQVTLRCSSQSGHNTVSWYQQALGQGPQFIFQYYREEENGRGNFPPRFSGLQFPNYSSELNVNALELDDSALYLCASSRQGLSTDTQYFGPGTRLTVL.

The gene calls are TRBV5-1 and TRBJ1-1, with 7 nucleotides matching TRBD1. The germline V gene has CDR1 SGHRS and CDR2 YFSETQ. CDR3 length: 15 amino acids. Trimming at V came to 2 bases and at J to 0 bases, leaving 4 bases not matched to a gene. For the CDR3, the DNA is TGCGCCAGCAGCTTTGGACAGGCGATGAACACTGAAGCTTTCTTT. This sequence encodes CASSFGQAMNTEAFF.

The CDR3, as DNA: TGTGCCAGTGCAGACAGGGCTGGGGCCAACGTCCTGACTTTC. Encoded protein: CASADRAGANVLTF. The genes are TRBV19 and TRBJ2-6; TRBD1 agrees at 7 bases. V was pared by 8 bases and J by 2 bases, with 3 bases of the junction left unmatched. The CDR3 length is 14 residues. Germline-derived CDR1 and CDR2 are LNHDA and SQIVND (reference sequence).

The J gene is TRBJ1-2, the V gene TRBV2, with a possible D match to TRBD1 (5 bases). The ends were cut back, 7 bases at V and 6 bases at J, with 15 bases in the middle. Germline values: CDR1 SNHLY, CDR2 FYNNEI. The CDR3 covers 13 residues. The CDR3 loop reads CASTRPLGDGYTF. CDR3 sequence (DNA): TGTGCCAGCACTCGGCCGTTAGGGGATGGCTACACCTTC.

The chain employs TRBV7-9 and TRBJ2-5, with D uncertain. Germline CDR1 SEHNR, CDR2 FQNEAQ (reference sequence). The CDR3 runs to 13 residues. V lost 1 base, J lost 5 bases, and 8 bases lay in between. CDR3 amino acids: CASSLGQWETQYF. DNA of the CDR3: TGTGCCAGCAGCTTAGGCCAGTGGGAGACCCAGTACTTC.

CDR3 residues: CASTLGQGSYEQYF. The CDR3 nucleotides are TGTGCCAGCACCTTGGGGCAGGGGAGCTACGAGCAGTACTTC. V and J are TRBV28 and TRBJ2-7, with a tentative D call TRBD1 (6 bases). V was shortened by 7 bases and J by 3 bases, with 16 bases between the two germline ends. The CDR3 runs 14 residues. The germline CDR1 and CDR2 sequences are MDHEN and SYDVKM. Variable domain in full (rest from reference TRBV28 and TRBJ2-7): DVKVTQSSRYLVKRTGEKVFLECVQDMDHENMFWYRQDPGLGLRLIYFSYDVKMKEKGDIPEGYSVSREKKERFSLILESASTNQTSMYLCASTLGQGSYEQYFGPGTRLTVT.

The rearrangement joins TRBV6-5 to TRBJ2-5; D perhaps matches TRBD1 (5 bases). Looked up from germline, CDR1 is MNHEY and CDR2 is SVGAGI. The CDR3 runs to 13 residues. V dropped 10 bases and J dropped 2 bases, with 14 bases sitting between them. The CDR3 region has the DNA TGTGCCACCCGCATAGACAGTCAAGAGACCCAGTACTTC. Amino acids: CATRIDSQETQYF.

The chain recombines TRBV19 with TRBJ2-1, with D unresolved. The germline V and J ends were trimmed by 1 base and 1 base, with 17 bases remaining between them. There are 18 residues in the CDR3. Germline lookup yields CDR1 LNHDA and CDR2 SQIVND (reference sequence). The CDR3 nucleotides read TGTGCCAGTAGTATAGTGGGTCGAGCGATGGGTTCCTACAATGAGCAGTTCTTC. This encodes CASSIVGRAMGSYNEQFF.

The chain carries TRBV7-3 and TRBJ2-1, with a tentative D call TRBD2 (6 bases). V was trimmed by 1 base and J by 9 bases, leaving 16 bases between them. The CDR3 is 15 residues long. CDR1 SGHTA and CDR2 FQGTGA come from the germline V gene. The CDR3 region has the DNA TGTGCCAGCAGCTTAAGGCGGGGCCCCTTGGGTGAGCAGTTCTTC. Translation gives CASSLRRGPLGEQFF.